The present entry profiles one TCR beta chain with its context. Its antigen is currently unknown. Unsorted whole blood supplied the blood RNA, and germline DNA was isolated too. CDR3 size: 14 residues. Germline V gives CDR1 SGHAT, CDR2 FQNNGV. The data derive from a study of tumor-infiltrating lymphocytes in primary liver carcinoma. Study context: Spanning 4.2 to 10 cm, the tumors were T1-T3 N0M0. Read depth, roughly 3.65 to 7.13 million productive TCRbeta reads, did not differ significantly between tissues. Study results and limitations: Tumors had a significantly higher top-250-clone fraction than blood (p = 0.039). Because of bulk unsorted sampling, CD4+ and CD8+ repertoires were not subjected to comparison.

A constant-region primer served to make TCR beta cDNA from about 530 ng total RNA. Libraries covering TCR beta were generated through three nested multiplex PCR rounds (using a slightly modified ARM-PCR). For about 11 cycles apiece, the opening two PCR rounds ran with TRBV1-TRBV30 forward primers and a C-beta reverse primer. One entry per CDR3 protein results from TCRdb running MiXCR on the multiplex PCR reads. The sample lists nearly 200,000 distinct CDR3 sequences, about 61% seen once, with 6% to 8.5% in the top ten. The TCR was taken from a woman aged 55 to 70 with primary liver carcinoma and hepatitis B virus infection. Sequencing was performed on peripheral blood. The rearrangement links TRBV11-2 to TRBJ1-1; TRBD1 aligns across 11 bases. The CDR3, as DNA: TGTGAAAGCAGCTCCGGACAGGGGGCTTACGGCGCTTTCTTT. Translation gives CESSSGQGAYGAFF.